Listed here are 30 T cell receptor beta chains from one sample, sequenced in a study of graft-versus-host responses after intestinal transplantation (dated by TCRdb to the early 2020s). Their recognized antigens are unknown. The time point label, as the study defines it: cells obtained before transplantation from donor or recipient. The method was the immunoSEQ multiplex PCR assay. Here the immuneACCESS table is served through TCRdb, limited to in-frame sequences with V and J called. Missing clones are a known gap in these copies; in checked studies unresolved V genes cover under half, and the rest lacks a known reason. This sample gives about 96,000 clones in total; roughly 90% of them show up just once. More than 0.3% of the sample goes to the ten largest clones. Sequencing used unstimulated CD4+ T cells sorted from spleen or lymph node cells, obtained before intestinal transplant. The receptors stem from a human donor who received an intestinal transplant.

V gene TRBV25-1 combines with J gene TRBJ2-3; 8 bases match TRBD1. This CDR3 is 16 amino acids long. In germline, CDR1 is MGHDK, CDR2 SYGVNS. The V segment lost 1 base and the J segment 5 bases; nucleotides outside the gene matches: 8. CDR3 sequence: CASSEFRTGFQDTQYF. In nucleotides, the CDR3 is TGTGCCAGCAGTGAATTCAGGACAGGGTTTCAAGATACGCAGTATTTT.

V usage is TRBV6-1 and J usage is TRBJ1-1; no reliable D call. Germline CDR1 is MNHNS and CDR2 is SASEGT. V lost 8 bases and J 10 bases, leaving 20 bases between the germline ends. The CDR3 consists of 13 residues. The CDR3 region is CASLFWEELGAFF. The CDR3 nucleotides are TGTGCCAGCTTATTTTGGGAGGAACTAGGAGCTTTCTTT.

J is TRBJ1-2 and V is TRBV12-5, with 7 bases that match TRBD1. Trimming removed 0 bases from V and 1 base from J; junction bases left unmatched: 5. Looked up from germline, CDR1 is LGHNT and CDR2 is FRNRAP. There are 16 residues in the CDR3. CDR3 bases: TGTGCTAGTGGTTTGGTACGTGGACAGGTTAACTATGGCTACACCTTC. This gives the protein CASGLVRGQVNYGYTF.

This chain uses TRBV7-6 with TRBJ2-1, with TRBD1 matching over 7 bases. V was clipped by 1 base and J by 6 bases; unmatched bases: 3. Germline V gene data show CDR1 as SGHVS and CDR2 as FNYEAQ. CDR3 length: 14 residues. This chain's CDR3 is CASSLVHRGNEQFF. Written as DNA, the CDR3 is TGTGCCAGCAGCTTAGTCCACAGGGGCAATGAGCAGTTCTTC.

The V call is TRBV28, the J call TRBJ2-5; TRBD2 agrees at 8 bases. The V segment lost 6 bases and the J segment 3 bases; nucleotides outside the gene matches: 6. The CDR3 has 14 residues. Germline CDR1 reads MDHEN; CDR2 reads SYDVKM. In DNA form, the CDR3 reads TGTGCCAGCAGGACAACGGGACTAGAAGAGACCCAGTACTTC. Translating gives CASRTTGLEETQYF.

The chain uses TRBV6-5 and TRBJ2-3, with TRBD1 identical over 9 bases. The trim removed 5 bases at V and 1 base at J, leaving 4 bases unmatched. Germline CDR1 and CDR2: MNHEY and SVGAGI. This CDR3 region has 15 residues. The CDR3: CASSPDRGGTDTQYF. The CDR3 coding sequence is TGTGCCAGCAGTCCGGACAGGGGCGGCACAGATACGCAGTATTTT.

V usage is TRBV15 and J usage is TRBJ1-6, with D uncertain. The V end lost 3 bases, the J end lost 5 bases, and 5 bases lay between the germline ends. This CDR3 is 13 amino acids long. Germline-derived CDR1 and CDR2 are LNHNV and YYDKDF (reference sequence). CDR3 coding DNA: TGTGCCACCAGCAGCCAAAATAATTCACCCCTCCACTTT. It encodes CATSSQNNSPLHF. The full variable domain, rest sourced from reference TRBV15 and TRBJ1-6, is DAMVIQNPRYQVTQFGKPVTLSCSQTLNHNVMYWYQQKSSQAPKLLFHYYDKDFNNEADTPDNFQSRRPNTSFCFLDIRSPGLGDTAMYLCATSSQNNSPLHFGNGTRLTVT.

The CDR3 coding sequence is TGTGCCAGCAGCGAAACAGGAGACTACGAGCAGTACTTC. This translates into CASSETGDYEQYF. The V call is TRBV25-1, the J call TRBJ2-7, with a weak D call TRBD1 (5 bases). Germline CDR1 MGHDK, CDR2 SYGVNS. The CDR3 covers 13 residues. V lost 6 bases and J lost 3, with 12 bases in between.

V gene TRBV10-3 combines with J gene TRBJ2-7; 16 nucleotides match TRBD2. The CDR3 runs to 16 residues. V dropped 2 bases and J dropped 7; count of bases not matched to a gene: 5. From germline, CDR1 is ENHRY and CDR2 SYGVKD. This CDR3 is CAISEPGLAGGYEQYF. For the CDR3, the DNA is TGTGCCATCAGTGAGCCGGGACTAGCGGGAGGGTATGAGCAGTACTTC.

This clone was seen only a few times. The chain recombines TRBV12-5 with TRBJ2-1; tentative D call: TRBD1 (6 bases). This CDR3 spans 14 amino acids. V gave up 2 bases and J gave up 7 bases, with 12 bases separating them. Looked up from germline, CDR1 is LGHNT and CDR2 is FRNRAP. The CDR3, as DNA: TGTGCTAGTGGTTTGACGGGACACGGGAATGAGCAGTTCTTC. Translated: CASGLTGHGNEQFF.

This clone occurred once. This chain joins TRBV30 and TRBJ2-3; tentatively, D is TRBD1 or TRBD2 (5 bases each). The germline V gene encodes CDR1 GTSNPN and CDR2 SVGIG (reference sequence). V lost 0 bases and J lost 1, with 8 bases in between. The length of the CDR3 is 14 residues. The CDR3 DNA sequence: TGTGCCTGGAGTGTATGGGGACGCACAGATACGCAGTATTTT. Amino acid sequence: CAWSVWGRTDTQYF. Filled out from reference TRBV30 and TRBJ2-3, the complete variable domain reads SQTIHQWPATLVQPVGSPLSLECTVEGTSNPNLYWYRQAAGRGLQLLFYSVGIGQISSEVPQNLSASRPQDRQFILSSKKLLLSDSGFYLCAWSVWGRTDTQYFGPGTRLTVL.

This chain joins TRBV5-6 and TRBJ2-3, with 7 bases fitting TRBD1. The CDR3 totals 15 residues. Germline lookup yields CDR1 SGHDT and CDR2 YYEEEE. Germline trimming cut 1 base from V and 4 bases from J; bases unmatched to any gene: 6. The CDR3 coding sequence is TGTGCCAGCAGCTTGAGGGGGCGCATCCCAGATACGCAGTATTTT. It is translated as CASSLRGRIPDTQYF.

Only a few counts were recorded for this clone. V gene TRBV27 combines with J gene TRBJ1-3; 8 nucleotides line up with TRBD1. Germline V gene data show CDR1 as MNHEY and CDR2 as SMNVEV (reference sequence). This CDR3 region has 15 residues. Trimming at V came to 7 bases and at J to 8 bases, leaving 13 bases not matched to a gene. The chain's CDR3 is CASTDQDRGRDTIYF. The CDR3 region has the DNA TGTGCCAGCACCGATCAAGACAGGGGAAGGGACACCATATATTTT.

This chain joins TRBV28 and TRBJ1-5; a possible D gene is TRBD1 (5 bases). Germline CDR1 and CDR2: MDHEN and SYDVKM. The CDR3 has 15 amino acids. V was cut by 5 bases and J by 2 bases, with 13 bases left in between. CDR3 DNA: TGTGCCAGCAGTCCCCCGTGGGGGGGCAATCAGCCCCAGCATTTT. Its translation: CASSPPWGGNQPQHF.

This chain joins TRBV11-2 and TRBJ2-1; D uncertain. The CDR3 covers 16 residues. Looked up from germline, CDR1 is SGHAT and CDR2 is FQNNGV. V gave up 0 bases and J gave up 7 bases, with 16 bases separating them. This chain's CDR3 is CASSLDSSGGVNEQFF. The CDR3 DNA is TGTGCCAGCAGCTTAGATTCGTCAGGCGGAGTAAATGAGCAGTTCTTC.

This clone was detected once. V and J are TRBV6-1 and TRBJ1-4; no clear D gene. The CDR3 is 11 amino acids. Trimming removed 7 bases at V and 2 bases at J, with 2 bases between. Germline V gene lookup returns CDR1 MNHNS and CDR2 SASEGT. Written as DNA, the CDR3 is TGTGCCAGCAAGACTAATGAAAAACTGTTTTTT. Residues: CASKTNEKLFF.

The genes are TRBV5-4 and TRBJ2-4, with D tentatively TRBD1 (6 bases). The germline CDR1 and CDR2 sequences are SGHNT and YYREEE (reference sequence). The CDR3 consists of 16 residues. The V end lost 2 bases, the J end lost 0 bases, and 12 bases lay between the germline ends. The CDR3, as DNA: TGTGCCAGCAGCTTAGGGGGTTTCCTAGCCAAAAACATTCAGTACTTC. It encodes CASSLGGFLAKNIQYF.

This clone was recorded a few times. V usage is TRBV19 and J usage is TRBJ2-3; D gene unclear. Trimming stripped 10 bases from V and 2 bases from J, with 13 bases between. The CDR3 extends over 13 amino acids. Germline CDR1 LNHDA, CDR2 SQIVND (reference sequence). CDR3 nucleotides: TGTGCCACCCTAAGCAAAACCACAGATACGCAGTATTTT. This codes for CATLSKTTDTQYF. The whole variable domain, filled in from reference TRBV19 and TRBJ2-3, reads DGGITQSPKYLFRKEGQNVTLSCEQNLNHDAMYWYRQDPGQGLRLIYYSQIVNDFQKGDIAEGYSVSREKKESFPLTVTSAQKNPTAFYLCATLSKTTDTQYFGPGTRLTVL.

The CDR3 DNA reads as TGTGCCAGCAGTGACCTGGCAGGGGAAAACACCATATATTTT. Translated: CASSDLAGENTIYF. The rearrangement joins TRBV25-1 to TRBJ1-3, with a tentative D call TRBD1 (6 bases). Germline values: CDR1 MGHDK, CDR2 SYGVNS. The CDR3 has 14 amino acids. V shed 3 bases and J shed 6 bases, with 12 bases lying between them.

V gene TRBV7-9 combines with J gene TRBJ2-1; 9 nucleotides align to TRBD2. The germline V gene encodes CDR1 SEHNR and CDR2 FQNEAQ (reference sequence). The CDR3 is made up of 15 amino acids. V was pared by 1 base and J by 8 bases, with 6 bases of the junction left unmatched. The DNA of the CDR3 is TGTGCCAGCAGCTTAGAGGCGGGAGGGAAGGATGAGCAGTTCTTC. Its protein is CASSLEAGGKDEQFF.

This sequence joins TRBV4-1 and TRBJ2-3; 9 nucleotides agree with TRBD2. Germline trimming cut 5 bases from V and 3 bases from J; bases unmatched to any gene: 3. The CDR3 contains 14 residues. CDR1 and CDR2 from the germline V gene are MGHRA and YSYEKL. The CDR3 loop reads CASSYSGRTDTQYF. CDR3 DNA: TGCGCCAGCAGCTATAGCGGGAGAACAGATACGCAGTATTTT.

J is TRBJ2-7 and V is TRBV6-1; D not resolved. The CDR3 has 15 amino acids. With 2 bases removed from V and 2 bases from J, the gap between germline ends came to 13 bases. Germline assignment: CDR1 MNHNS and CDR2 SASEGT. CDR3 DNA: TGTGCCAGCAGTGAATCTACAGCTCCACCCTACGAGCAGTACTTC. Translation gives CASSESTAPPYEQYF.

V usage is TRBV27 and J usage is TRBJ2-2; either TRBD1 or TRBD2 may fit D (7 bases each). The CDR3 is made up of 15 amino acids. Germline V gene sequence: CDR1 MNHEY, CDR2 SMNVEV (reference sequence). V gave up 5 bases and J gave up 5 bases, with 15 bases separating them. This chain's CDR3 is CASSPRGGGTGELFF. DNA of the CDR3: TGTGCCAGCAGTCCCAGGGGGGGCGGTACCGGGGAGCTGTTTTTT.

This rearrangement joins TRBV7-3 to TRBJ2-3, with 12 bases that match TRBD2. V was pared by 5 bases and J by 1 base, with 16 bases of the junction left unmatched. Germline CDR1 SGHTA, CDR2 FQGTGA. CDR3 length: 20 residues. The CDR3 DNA is TGTGCCAGCAGCCAAACGGGGACTAGCGGGTTTCATTCCCGCACAGATACGCAGTATTTT. Translation gives CASSQTGTSGFHSRTDTQYF.

This clone was seen a few times. This sequence joins TRBV18 and TRBJ2-7; perhaps TRBD1 as D (6 bases). The CDR3 is made up of 13 amino acids. Trimming took 6 bases from V and 2 from J, leaving 11 bases between them. Germline CDR1 KGHSH, CDR2 LQKENI. CDR3 residues: CASSLRDTYEQYF. As DNA, the CDR3 is TGTGCCAGCTCGCTCCGGGACACCTACGAGCAGTACTTC.

CDR3 loop: CASSEAEPAGWYEQYF. Here the CDR3 DNA reads TGTGCCAGCAGTGAAGCGGAGCCCGCGGGCTGGTACGAGCAGTACTTC. The chain couples TRBV6-1 to TRBJ2-7; possibly TRBD2 for D (5 bases). The CDR3 totals 16 residues. CDR1 MNHNS and CDR2 SASEGT come from the germline V gene. The ends were cut back, 0 bases at V and 4 bases at J, with 16 bases in the middle.

The rearrangement joins TRBV28 to TRBJ1-3; tentatively, D is TRBD1 (6 bases). The CDR3 is made up of 17 amino acids. Trimming removed 3 bases at V and 4 bases at J, with 19 bases between. The germline V gene encodes CDR1 MDHEN and CDR2 SYDVKM. In DNA form, the CDR3 reads TGTGCCAGCAGTTTCCAGCCCGGGGCAGGGGTGGGAAACACCATATATTTT. Its protein is CASSFQPGAGVGNTIYF. Looking up the rest from reference TRBV28 and TRBJ1-3 gives the full variable domain: DVKVTQSSRYLVKRTGEKVFLECVQDMDHENMFWYRQDPGLGLRLIYFSYDVKMKEKGDIPEGYSVSREKKERFSLILESASTNQTSMYLCASSFQPGAGVGNTIYFGEGSWLTVV.

The V call is TRBV28, the J call TRBJ2-1; D possibly matches TRBD1 or TRBD2 (5 bases each). Trimming took 0 bases from V and 12 from J, leaving 15 bases between them. CDR1 and CDR2 (germline): MDHEN, SYDVKM. This CDR3 comprises 14 residues. The CDR3 here is CASSLWQGPRGQFF. CDR3 sequence (DNA): TGTGCCAGCAGTTTATGGCAGGGACCCCGAGGGCAGTTCTTC.

The chain uses TRBV2 and TRBJ2-3, with TRBD2 matching over 8 bases. V shed 0 bases and J 3 bases; nucleotides not matched to a gene: 5. The CDR3 length is 16 residues. The germline CDR1 and CDR2 sequences are SNHLY and FYNNEI. The CDR3 DNA reads as TGTGCCAGCAGTGAAGCAGCGGGAGTAAGTACAGATACGCAGTATTTT. Translating it yields CASSEAAGVSTDTQYF.

The chain couples TRBV9 to TRBJ1-1; D unresolved. V was clipped by 4 bases and J by 0 bases, with 13 bases between them. From germline, CDR1 is SGDLS and CDR2 YYNGEE. The CDR3 runs to 15 residues. The CDR3 sequence is CASSYTSQMNTEAFF. CDR3 nucleotide sequence: TGTGCCAGCAGCTATACAAGTCAGATGAACACTGAAGCTTTCTTT.